This T cell receptor beta chain was recorded in a study of T cell responses to AZD1222 COVID-19 vaccine. Study conclusions and caveats: Seropositive at baseline were only five or six AZD1222 recipients.

Clones were read by immunoSEQ multiplex PCR, and TCRdb kept only the in-frame ones, dropping some. Among about 180,000 clones listed, over 85% were seen once. CDR1 LGHDT and CDR2 YNNKEL come from the germline V gene (reference sequence). This CDR3 has 16 amino acids. J was trimmed by 3 bases and V by 1 base; bases with no gene match: 5. Of note for this clone: What it binds is unknown.

The sequenced sample was peripheral blood, obtained 28 days after the second dose of the MenACWY control vaccine. The chain is built from TRBV3-1 (or the pseudogene TRBV3-2) and TRBJ2-1; TRBD1 agrees at 8 bases. This receptor was obtained from an adult who received the MenACWY meningococcal vaccine as a control. CDR3 in DNA: TGTGCCAGCAGCCAAGGTAGCAGGGGGCACTACAATGAGCAGTTCTTC. It specifies CASSQGSRGHYNEQFF.